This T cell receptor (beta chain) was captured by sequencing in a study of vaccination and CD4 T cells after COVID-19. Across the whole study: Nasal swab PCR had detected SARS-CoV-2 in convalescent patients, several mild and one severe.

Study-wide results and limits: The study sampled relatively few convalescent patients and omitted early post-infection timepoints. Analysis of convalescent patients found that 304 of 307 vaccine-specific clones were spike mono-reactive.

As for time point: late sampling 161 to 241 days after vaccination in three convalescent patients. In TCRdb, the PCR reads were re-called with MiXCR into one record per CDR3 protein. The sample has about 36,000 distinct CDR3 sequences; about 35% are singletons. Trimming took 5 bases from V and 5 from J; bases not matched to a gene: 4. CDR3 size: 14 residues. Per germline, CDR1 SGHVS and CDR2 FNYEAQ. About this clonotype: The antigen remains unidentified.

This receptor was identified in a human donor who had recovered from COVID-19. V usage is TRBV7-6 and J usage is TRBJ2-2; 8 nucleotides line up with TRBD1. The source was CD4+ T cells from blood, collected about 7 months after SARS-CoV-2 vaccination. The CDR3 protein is CASSLRTGTGELFF. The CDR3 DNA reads TGTGCCAGCAGCCTGAGGACAGGGACCGGGGAGCTGTTTTTT.